A selection of T cell receptor beta chains follows, all from one sample in a study of naive and memory T cell subsets. TCRdb itself ran the UMI-ligation and nested PCR reads through MiXCR, one entry per CDR3 protein. Here the sample spans more than 13,000 distinct CDR3 sequences, approximately 4.7% being singletons. The material was skin, obtained from a tuberculin skin test site. Receptors were obtained from an adult in good health. CDR3s include the opening cysteine and the closing phenylalanine or tryptophan.

v_call cdr3_aa
TRBV27 CASSYRGGSPLHF
TRBV18 CASSLIETSAEQYF
TRBV6-2/TRBV6-3 CASSYPHGQGGTEAFF
TRBV28 CASRIGDRGLNEQFF
TRBV5-1 CASSAVFSGELFF
TRBV4-1 CASSQDPSSGNNEQFF
TRBV30 CAWSWSGAGELFF
TRBV4-2 CASSQDLQQPQHF
TRBV7-3 CASSPGRSMNTEAFF
TRBV28 CASSLGGSEYQETQYF
TRBV9 CASSVLAGGRGDTQYF
TRBV6-5 CASRRAPNLLAKNIQYF
TRBV7-2 CASRAGNQETQYF
TRBV7-2 CASSLPTENTEAFF
TRBV14 CASSQDVSRVNSPLHF
TRBV2 CADRDSGGHYGYTF
TRBV9 CASSLRASSTEAFF
TRBV12-3/TRBV12-4 CASRGQLGVYNEQFF
TRBV7-2 CASSSYKGGTTYEQYF
TRBV20-1 CSASMRISYNEQFF